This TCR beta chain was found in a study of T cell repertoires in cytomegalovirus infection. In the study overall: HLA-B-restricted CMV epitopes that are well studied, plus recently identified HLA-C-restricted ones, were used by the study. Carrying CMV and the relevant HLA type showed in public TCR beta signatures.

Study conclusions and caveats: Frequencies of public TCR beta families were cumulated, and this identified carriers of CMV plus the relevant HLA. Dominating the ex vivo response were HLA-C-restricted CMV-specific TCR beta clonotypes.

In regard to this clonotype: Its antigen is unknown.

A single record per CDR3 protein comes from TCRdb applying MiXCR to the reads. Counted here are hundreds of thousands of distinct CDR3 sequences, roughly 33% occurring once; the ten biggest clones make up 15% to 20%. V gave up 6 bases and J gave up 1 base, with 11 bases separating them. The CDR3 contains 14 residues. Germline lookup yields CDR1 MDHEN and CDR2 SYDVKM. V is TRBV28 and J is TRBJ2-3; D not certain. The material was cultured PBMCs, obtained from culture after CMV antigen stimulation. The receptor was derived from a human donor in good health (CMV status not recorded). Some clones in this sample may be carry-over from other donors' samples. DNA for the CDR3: TGTGCCAGCAGAAAGCCGGACGGCACAGATACGCAGTATTTT. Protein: CASRKPDGTDTQYF. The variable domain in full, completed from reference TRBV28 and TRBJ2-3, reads DVKVTQSSRYLVKRTGEKVFLECVQDMDHENMFWYRQDPGLGLRLIYFSYDVKMKEKGDIPEGYSVSREKKERFSLILESASTNQTSMYLCASRKPDGTDTQYFGPGTRLTVL.